Presented here are 30 T cell receptor beta chains from one specimen sequenced in a study of memory CD4+ T cells and cytomegalovirus serostatus. Produced via immunoSEQ multiplex PCR; TCRdb's table is partial and in-frame only. Among roughly 45,000 clones listed, 78% were seen once. The sort gate was single viable CD3+CD4+CD8-CD45RO+ cells for memory CD4+ T cells. The sequenced material came from memory CD4+ T cells from blood. The receptors here all came from an adult in good health and CMV-seronegative.

V is TRBV28 and J is TRBJ1-3; possibly TRBD1 for D (6 bases). CDR3 length: 13 residues. CDR1 is MDHEN and CDR2 is SYDVKM in the germline V gene. Trimming stripped 2 bases from V and 4 bases from J, with 6 bases between. CDR3 amino acids: CASSLGGGNTIYF. The CDR3 nucleotides are TGTGCCAGCAGTTTAGGGGGCGGAAACACCATATATTTT. Filled out from reference TRBV28 and TRBJ1-3, the complete variable domain reads DVKVTQSSRYLVKRTGEKVFLECVQDMDHENMFWYRQDPGLGLRLIYFSYDVKMKEKGDIPEGYSVSREKKERFSLILESASTNQTSMYLCASSLGGGNTIYFGEGSWLTVV.

The sample holds a few counts of this clone. The V gene is TRBV10-3, the J gene TRBJ1-1, with 8 nucleotides matching TRBD1. V lost 5 bases to trimming and J lost 4 bases; unmatched junction nucleotides: 9. The CDR3 consists of 15 residues. CDR1 and CDR2 (germline): ENHRY, SYGVKD. As DNA, the CDR3 is TGTGCCATCAGTCCAACGGACAGGGAGGTCACTGAAGCTTTCTTT. It translates to CAISPTDREVTEAFF.

The rearrangement links TRBV28 to TRBJ2-3; no firm D call. The V and J ends lost 3 bases and 0 bases respectively, with 4 bases between them. Per germline, CDR1 MDHEN and CDR2 SYDVKM. The CDR3 consists of 13 residues. The CDR3 spells CASSFPSTDTQYF. The DNA of the CDR3 is TGTGCCAGCAGTTTTCCAAGCACAGATACGCAGTATTTT.

This chain links TRBV5-1 with TRBJ1-2, with D hard to call. This CDR3 has 14 residues. Looked up from germline, CDR1 is SGHRS and CDR2 is YFSETQ. The V end was cut by 0 bases, the J end by 4 bases, with 10 bases between. The CDR3 DNA reads as TGCGCCAGCAGCTTGGGAAGGGAAGGCTATGGCTACACCTTC. This translates into CASSLGREGYGYTF.

V usage is TRBV2 and J usage is TRBJ1-1; maybe TRBD1 (5 bases). Trimming shortened V by 10 bases and J by 11 bases, and 35 bases separated the two germline ends. This CDR3 has 17 residues. Per the germline V gene, CDR1 is SNHLY and CDR2 is FYNNEI. CDR3: CATSNLFAYSGVNSAFF. The DNA for the CDR3 is TGTGCCACCAGCAATCTATTCGCCTACTCGGGGGTGAACAGCGCTTTCTTT.

The chain carries TRBV11-2 and TRBJ2-5; perhaps TRBD1 as D (6 bases). This CDR3 has 14 residues. Between the trimmed V and J ends, which lost 6 bases and 3 bases, there was a span of 14 bases. CDR1 is SGHAT, CDR2 FQNNGV, per germline. CDR3 coding DNA: TGTGCCAGCAGTTTAACCGGGACAAAAGAGACCCAGTACTTC. Its translation is CASSLTGTKETQYF.

This rearrangement joins TRBV5-5 to TRBJ2-7, with D maybe TRBD1 (6 bases). The CDR3 extends over 16 amino acids. V gave up 0 bases and J gave up 2 bases, with 15 bases separating them. Per the germline V gene, CDR1 is SGHKS and CDR2 is YYEKEE (reference sequence). The CDR3 DNA reads as TGTGCCAGCAGCTTGGCCTTCAGTGAGGGGGCCTACGAGCAGTACTTC. This encodes CASSLAFSEGAYEQYF.

The rearrangement uses TRBV5-1 and TRBJ1-1, with D uncertain. Germline assignment: CDR1 SGHRS and CDR2 YFSETQ. Trimming stripped 4 bases from V and 6 bases from J, with 16 bases between. CDR3 length: 14 amino acids. CDR3 bases: TGCGCCAGCAGCAATCCGCCCTGGAGCGCTGAAGCTTTCTTT. As protein: CASSNPPWSAEAFF.

This clone is classed as medium-sized. The chain uses TRBV6-5 and TRBJ1-2, with unresolved D. The CDR3 is made up of 13 amino acids. The V end lost 5 bases, the J end lost 3 bases, and 10 bases lay between the germline ends. Germline V gene sequence: CDR1 MNHEY, CDR2 SVGAGI. As DNA, the CDR3 is TGTGCCAGCAGTCCAGATAGGGACTATGGCTACACCTTC. This gives the protein CASSPDRDYGYTF.

CDR3 amino acids: CASSLTASGGASTDTQYF. The CDR3 coding sequence is TGTGCCAGCAGCTTAACGGCCAGCGGGGGGGCTAGCACAGATACGCAGTATTTT. V is TRBV7-3 and J is TRBJ2-3, with 10 bases matching TRBD2. This CDR3 is built from 18 residues. Germline CDR1 and CDR2: SGHTA and FQGTGA. J was trimmed by 0 bases and V by 0 bases; bases with no gene match: 6.

CDR3 residues: CASSQWSGAEAFF. The CDR3 DNA sequence: TGCGCCAGCAGCCAATGGTCGGGGGCGGAAGCTTTCTTT. V gene TRBV4-1 combines with J gene TRBJ1-1; tentative D call: TRBD1 (6 bases). The germline CDR1 and CDR2 sequences are MGHRA and YSYEKL. Trimming took 2 bases from V and 8 from J, leaving 12 bases between them. The CDR3 contains 13 residues.

The chain combines TRBV27 with TRBJ1-1, with TRBD1 identical over 8 bases. V lost 2 bases to trimming and J lost 7 bases; unmatched junction nucleotides: 3. Germline CDR1 and CDR2: MNHEY and SMNVEV (reference sequence). The CDR3 sequence is 13 residues long. The CDR3 here is CASSLDGQGEAFF. The CDR3 coding sequence is TGTGCCAGCAGTTTAGACGGACAGGGTGAAGCTTTCTTT.

This clone was detected once. The J gene is TRBJ2-7, the V gene TRBV11-2, with D uncertain. The V end lost 5 bases, the J end lost 2 bases, and 10 bases lay between the germline ends. CDR1 and CDR2 (germline): SGHAT, FQNNGV. The CDR3 extends over 13 amino acids. The DNA of the CDR3 is TGTGCCAGCAGCCGGACCTTCACCTACGAGCAGTACTTC. This codes for CASSRTFTYEQYF.

J is TRBJ1-1 and V is TRBV30; D call uncertain. V was trimmed by 6 bases and J by 0 bases, leaving 8 bases between them. The V gene's germline CDR1 is GTSNPN and CDR2 SVGIG (reference sequence). The CDR3 spans 12 residues. Written as DNA, the CDR3 is TGTGCCTGCGTAAGGTTGAACACTGAAGCTTTCTTT. Translation: CACVRLNTEAFF.

V and J are TRBV2 and TRBJ1-6; 7 bases line up with TRBD1. The germline gives CDR1 SNHLY, CDR2 FYNNEI. With V trimmed by 5 bases and J by 6 bases, 13 bases remained unmatched. The CDR3 is 17 amino acids. The CDR3 DNA reads as TGTGCCAGCAGTCCTACTTCCGGGACAGCCCTTAATTCACCCCTCCACTTT. Amino acid sequence: CASSPTSGTALNSPLHF.

This clone has more than one count but fewer than ten. The CDR3 sequence is CASSLLQRKAGNTIYF. Here the CDR3 DNA reads TGTGCCAGCAGCTTGCTTCAGAGGAAGGCTGGAAACACCATATATTTT. The chain combines TRBV5-5 with TRBJ1-3; no definite D call. Trimming stripped 1 base from V and 2 bases from J, with 13 bases between. This CDR3 is built from 16 residues. Per the germline V gene, CDR1 is SGHKS and CDR2 is YYEKEE (reference sequence).

This sequence joins TRBV4-1 and TRBJ1-5; no clear D gene. Trimming pared 2 bases from V and 5 bases from J, leaving 10 bases between. The CDR3 runs 14 residues. Germline loops: CDR1 MGHRA, CDR2 YSYEKL. The CDR3: CASSQWGGDQPQHF. CDR3 sequence (DNA): TGCGCCAGCAGCCAATGGGGAGGAGATCAGCCCCAGCATTTT.

The chain links TRBV10-2 to TRBJ1-6; D is unclear. With 0 bases removed from V and 11 bases from J, the gap between germline ends came to 8 bases. This CDR3 spans 13 amino acids. Germline CDR1 is WSHSY and CDR2 is SAAADI. CDR3 residues: CASSESYRTPLHF. The CDR3 nucleotides read TGCGCCAGCAGTGAGTCCTACCGAACACCCCTCCACTTT.

This chain joins TRBV5-4 and TRBJ2-7; TRBD1 matches at 7 bases. In germline, CDR1 is SGHNT, CDR2 YYREEE (reference sequence). The trim removed 0 bases at V and 3 bases at J, leaving 3 bases unmatched. CDR3 length: 14 amino acids. The CDR3 region is CASSLGGQHYEQYF. Written as DNA, the CDR3 is TGTGCCAGCAGCTTGGGGGGACAGCACTACGAGCAGTACTTC. Together with reference TRBV5-4 and TRBJ2-7, the CDR3 gives the full variable domain: ETGVTQSPTHLIKTRGQQVTLRCSSQSGHNTVSWYQQALGQGPQFIFQYYREEENGRGNFPPRFSGLQFPNYSSELNVNALELDDSALYLCASSLGGQHYEQYFGPGTRLTVT.

The table lists this clone with a few counts. This sequence joins TRBV28 and TRBJ2-1; 8 bases agree with TRBD2. After removal of 5 bases from V and 7 bases from J, the junction contained 10 bases not matched to a gene. The germline V gene has CDR1 MDHEN and CDR2 SYDVKM. This CDR3 has 15 amino acids. CDR3 DNA: TGTGCCAGCAGTACCCCCGGGCCTAGCGGGAATGAGCAGTTCTTC. Translating it yields CASSTPGPSGNEQFF.

This clone was picked up a small number of times. The chain is built from TRBV4-1 and TRBJ2-7; no clear D. Trimming pared 1 base from V and 6 bases from J, leaving 22 bases between. The CDR3 totals 17 residues. Per the germline V gene, CDR1 is MGHRA and CDR2 is YSYEKL. DNA of the CDR3: TGCGCCAGCAGCCAAGTCGACATGGGGTTTAGATTAGGCGAGCAGTACTTC. Its translation: CASSQVDMGFRLGEQYF.

This clone showed up just once. V and J are TRBV9 and TRBJ2-3; D gene unclear. CDR1 SGDLS and CDR2 YYNGEE come from the germline V gene. Deletions cut 3 bases from V and 8 bases from J, with 13 bases between. The CDR3 is 13 amino acids. The CDR3 spells CASSGPVIGTQYF. The CDR3 bases are TGTGCCAGCAGCGGTCCTGTAATCGGTACGCAGTATTTT.

The chain employs TRBV6-1 and TRBJ2-7; no clear D gene. Trimming took 6 bases from V and 2 from J, leaving 14 bases between them. Germline CDR1 is MNHNS and CDR2 is SASEGT. CDR3 length: 14 amino acids. The CDR3 DNA sequence: TGTGCCAGCAGACCGGCCCTTGGACCCTACGAGCAGTACTTC. As protein: CASRPALGPYEQYF.

The chain couples TRBV7-2 to TRBJ2-3; TRBD1 or TRBD2 may be the D gene (5 bases each). The germline CDR1 and CDR2 sequences are SGHTA and FQGNSA. The germline V and J ends were trimmed by 2 bases and 2 bases, with 11 bases remaining between them. This CDR3 contains 15 residues. For the CDR3, the DNA is TGTGCCAGCAGCTTATACGGGGCAGTCACAGATACGCAGTATTTT. This codes for CASSLYGAVTDTQYF. Full variable domain (rest looked up from reference TRBV7-2 and TRBJ2-3): GAGVSQSPSNKVTEKGKDVELRCDPISGHTALYWYRQSLGQGLEFLIYFQGNSAPDKSGLPSDRFSAERTGGSVSTLTIQRTQQEDSAVYLCASSLYGAVTDTQYFGPGTRLTVL.

V and J are TRBV7-2 and TRBJ2-7; unclear D gene. The germline V and J ends were trimmed by 1 base and 4 bases, with 11 bases remaining between them. The CDR3 sequence is 14 residues long. In germline, CDR1 is SGHTA, CDR2 FQGNSA. The CDR3 here is CASSLGRGGYEQYF. The CDR3 region has the DNA TGTGCCAGCAGCTTAGGGCGCGGTGGATACGAGCAGTACTTC.

The rearrangement uses TRBV4-3 and TRBJ2-7; D is uncertain. V lost 0 bases to trimming and J lost 2 bases, with 11 bases between them. The CDR3 has 15 residues. Germline CDR1 and CDR2: LGHNA and YSLEER. The CDR3 spells CASSQDPGPPYEQYF. The CDR3 DNA reads as TGCGCCAGCAGCCAAGACCCGGGTCCCCCCTACGAGCAGTACTTC.

This chain connects TRBV9 to TRBJ2-1; D remains ambiguous. V was cut by 4 bases and J by 7 bases, with 18 bases left in between. CDR3 length: 15 residues. The germline CDR1 and CDR2 sequences are SGDLS and YYNGEE. The CDR3 region is CASSPFSLSQNEQFF. DNA of the CDR3: TGTGCCAGCAGCCCATTCTCCCTGTCGCAGAATGAGCAGTTCTTC.

The CDR3 region has the DNA TGTGCCAGCAGCTTAACAGGGGGGACCTACAATGAGCAGTTCTTC. Protein product: CASSLTGGTYNEQFF. V is TRBV7-2 and J is TRBJ2-1, with 8 bases matching TRBD1. The CDR3 extends over 15 amino acids. Germline loops: CDR1 SGHTA, CDR2 FQGNSA. The ends lost 2 bases at V and 2 bases at J; junction bases unmatched: 2.

The chain is built from TRBV28 and TRBJ1-6; 7 positions agree with TRBD1. The CDR3 runs to 13 residues. CDR1 and CDR2 from the germline V gene are MDHEN and SYDVKM. With 9 bases clipped from V and 5 bases from J, the junction kept 4 bases outside the gene matches. DNA for the CDR3: TGTGCCAGTTGGGACAGAAATAATTCACCCCTCCACTTT. Protein: CASWDRNNSPLHF.

The genes are TRBV21-1 and TRBJ2-2. TRBV21-1 is assigned pseudogene status. The CDR3 consists of 13 residues. The CDR3 protein is CASSKGDTGELFF. CDR3 DNA: TGTGCCAGCAGCAAGGGGGATACCGGGGAGCTGTTTTTT.